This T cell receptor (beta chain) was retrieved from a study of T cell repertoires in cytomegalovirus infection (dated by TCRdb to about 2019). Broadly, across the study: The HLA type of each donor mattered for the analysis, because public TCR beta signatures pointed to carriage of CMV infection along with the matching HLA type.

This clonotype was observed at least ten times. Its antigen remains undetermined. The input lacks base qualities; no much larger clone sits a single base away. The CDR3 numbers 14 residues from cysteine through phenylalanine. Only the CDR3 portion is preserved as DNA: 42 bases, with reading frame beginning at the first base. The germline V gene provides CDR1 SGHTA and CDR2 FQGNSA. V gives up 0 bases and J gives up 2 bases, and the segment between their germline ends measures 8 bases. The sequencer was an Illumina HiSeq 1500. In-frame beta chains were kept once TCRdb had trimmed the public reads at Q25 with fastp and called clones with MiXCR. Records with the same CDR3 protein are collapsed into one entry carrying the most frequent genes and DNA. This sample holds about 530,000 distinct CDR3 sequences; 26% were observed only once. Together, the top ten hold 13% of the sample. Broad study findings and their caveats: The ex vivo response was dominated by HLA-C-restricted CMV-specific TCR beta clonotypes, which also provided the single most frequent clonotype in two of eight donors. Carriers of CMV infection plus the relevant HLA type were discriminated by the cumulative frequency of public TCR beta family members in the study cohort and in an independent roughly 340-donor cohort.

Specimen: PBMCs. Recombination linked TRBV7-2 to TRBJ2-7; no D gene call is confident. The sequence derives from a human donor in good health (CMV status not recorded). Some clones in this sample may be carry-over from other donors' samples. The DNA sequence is TGTGCCAGCAGCTTAGCAGGGTATACCTACGAGCAGTACTTC. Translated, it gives CASSLAGYTYEQYF.